A single sample gave rise to the 3 T cell receptor beta chains below, sequenced in a study of T cells in Graves' hyperthyroidism and ophthalmopathy. Authors of the study amplified TCR beta CDR3 regions from RNA transcripts. HTBI primers were employed in a first-round RT-PCR of the TCR CDR3. MiXCR, applied by TCRdb to the multiplex PCR reads, yields one record per CDR3 protein. Of roughly 660,000 distinct CDR3 sequences in the sample, around a sixth were seen once. Source material: blood. These receptors came from a man in his fifties with Graves' hyperthyroidism.

About this clonotype itself: A much larger clone lies a single base off, so this may be a read error. The gene calls are TRBV28 and TRBJ1-5, with TRBD1 identical over 8 bases. The germline gives CDR1 MDHEN, CDR2 SYDVKM. The J segment lost 6 bases and the V segment lost 3 bases, leaving 10 bases of the junction unmatched. CDR3 length: 16 residues. The CDR3 reads CASSFGRTGLLQPQHF. In DNA, the CDR3 is TGTGCCAGCAGTTTCGGAAGGACAGGGCTACTTCAGCCCCAGCATTTT.

This clonotype occurred a few times. The chain employs TRBV19 and TRBJ2-1; D is undetermined. This CDR3 contains 15 residues. V lost 5 bases, J lost 0 bases, and 11 bases lay in between. Germline assignment: CDR1 LNHDA and CDR2 SQIVND (reference sequence). This chain's CDR3 is CASSPLSSSYNEQFF. CDR3 in DNA: TGTGCCAGTAGTCCCCTCTCCAGCTCCTACAATGAGCAGTTCTTC. Drawing the rest from reference TRBV19 and TRBJ2-1, the complete variable domain is DGGITQSPKYLFRKEGQNVTLSCEQNLNHDAMYWYRQDPGQGLRLIYYSQIVNDFQKGDIAEGYSVSREKKESFPLTVTSAQKNPTAFYLCASSPLSSSYNEQFFGPGTRLTVL.

This clonotype was seen only a few times. The chain is built from TRBV20-1 and TRBJ1-1; tentatively, D is TRBD1 (6 bases). The V and J ends lost 3 bases and 2 bases respectively, with 13 bases between them. The CDR3 sequence is 14 residues long. Looked up from germline, CDR1 is DFQATT and CDR2 is SNEGSKA (reference sequence). CDR3 DNA: TGCAGTGCTAGGCCCAGGACAGTAAACACTGAAGCTTTCTTT. This encodes CSARPRTVNTEAFF.